The 27 T cell receptor beta chains below all came from one sample that was sequenced in a study of blood T cells in healthy people across ages. Primed by a sample-barcoded 5' primer and a J-beta primer mix, a second PCR proceeded for about 7 to 12 cycles. TCRdb fed the 5' RACE reads into MiXCR, producing one record per CDR3 protein. Among over 550,000 distinct CDR3 sequences, about 30% were seen once, and the ten largest hold 15% to 19%. Sequences were obtained from blood. The receptor set was obtained from a woman aged 80 or over in good health.

Only a few counts were recorded for this clonotype. A single base separates this from a much larger clone, so it may be a read error. The J gene is TRBJ2-5, the V gene TRBV7-3, with 7 bases lining up with TRBD1. The germline gives CDR1 SGHTA, CDR2 FQGTGA. There are 15 residues in the CDR3. The V and J ends lost 4 bases and 1 base, in that order; junction bases with no gene match: 6. CDR3 region: CASSSRAGGQETQYF. CDR3 bases: TGTGCCAGCAGCTCTCGGGCAGGGGGCCAAGAGACCCAGTACTTC.

This clonotype was counted between two and nine times. This chain connects TRBV2 to TRBJ2-1; D might be TRBD1 or TRBD2, each matching 7 bases. The germline gives CDR1 SNHLY, CDR2 FYNNEI. This CDR3 contains 17 residues. The ends were cut back, 7 bases at V and 6 bases at J, with 25 bases in the middle. DNA for the CDR3: TGTGCCAGCAATCAGGGGGTGTTAGGGGGGGCGAGCAATGAGCAGTTCTTC. Its translation: CASNQGVLGGASNEQFF.

This chain joins TRBV20-1 and TRBJ2-1; 8 bases are a match to TRBD1. Per the germline V gene, CDR1 is DFQATT and CDR2 is SNEGSKA (reference sequence). The CDR3 has 13 residues. CDR3 in amino acids: CRVQGDNYNEQFF. CDR3 coding DNA: TGCAGAGTACAGGGGGACAACTACAATGAGCAGTTCTTC.

This clonotype was seen many times. The chain couples TRBV6-2 or TRBV6-3 to TRBJ1-2, with TRBD1 matching 8 bases. This CDR3 spans 15 amino acids. V shed 2 bases, J shed 2 bases, and the junction held 4 bases outside the gene matches. Germline CDR1 reads MNHEY; CDR2 reads SVGEGT. CDR3 in DNA: TGTGCCAGCAGTTACCCCGGGACAGGCAACTATGGCTACACCTTC. Encoded protein: CASSYPGTGNYGYTF.

This clonotype showed up many times. This chain connects TRBV12-3 or TRBV12-4 to TRBJ1-5; 7 bases map to TRBD1. The V and J ends lost 3 bases and 0 bases, in that order; junction bases with no gene match: 8. CDR3 length: 17 amino acids. CDR3: CASSFRGDFYSNQPQHF. As DNA, the CDR3 is TGTGCCAGCAGTTTCAGGGGGGACTTTTATAGCAATCAGCCCCAGCATTTT.

The sample holds many counts of this clonotype. The V and J genes are TRBV7-2 and TRBJ2-7, with D perhaps TRBD1 (6 bases). CDR3 length: 16 residues. Germline CDR1 and CDR2: SGHTA and FQGNSA. V was cut by 5 bases and J by 5 bases, with 22 bases left in between. The CDR3 region has the DNA TGTGCCAGCAGCCCACAAAGAGGGCAGGGGAAGGACGAGCAGTACTTC. Translating it yields CASSPQRGQGKDEQYF.

Only a few counts were recorded for this clonotype. V usage is TRBV2 and J usage is TRBJ1-6; D remains ambiguous. Between the trimmed V and J ends, which lost 6 bases and 3 bases, there was a span of 15 bases. This CDR3 is built from 16 residues. Per germline, CDR1 SNHLY and CDR2 FYNNEI. In DNA, the CDR3 is TGTGCCAGCAGCCCACCCTTGTTGGACTATAATTCACCCCTCCACTTT. This codes for CASSPPLLDYNSPLHF.

The J gene is TRBJ1-2, the V gene TRBV7-8; 7 bases agree with TRBD1. With 5 bases clipped from V and 7 bases from J, the junction kept 10 bases outside the gene matches. The length of the CDR3 is 14 residues. Germline CDR1 SGHVS, CDR2 FQNEAQ. CDR3 in amino acids: CASSPAPGTAGYTF. As DNA, the CDR3 is TGTGCCAGCAGCCCAGCTCCCGGGACAGCTGGCTACACCTTC.

The V gene is TRBV28, the J gene TRBJ2-5; 10 bases agree with TRBD2. The J call is in doubt because the DNA end fits TRBJ2-1 better. The CDR3 runs to 16 residues. CDR1 is MDHEN and CDR2 is SYDVKM in the germline V gene. Here the CDR3 reads CASSLQTSGSQETQFF. Here the CDR3 DNA reads TGTGCCAGCAGTTTGCAGACTAGCGGGTCCCAAGAGACCCAGTTCTTC.

The chain combines TRBV2 with TRBJ2-5, with 8 bases matching TRBD2. CDR3 size: 16 residues. Germline V gene data show CDR1 as SNHLY and CDR2 as FYNNEI. V gave up 0 bases and J gave up 10 bases; unmatched junction bases: 13. CDR3 in amino acids: CASSEAIVTSGNDQYF. The DNA of the CDR3 is TGTGCCAGCAGTGAAGCGATCGTAACTAGCGGAAACGACCAGTACTTC.

The chain combines TRBV12-3 or TRBV12-4 with TRBJ1-2; possible D gene TRBD1, 5 bases. Trimming took off 8 bases at V and 3 bases at J, with 19 bases between the two ends. CDR3 length equals 15 residues. CDR3: CASGSFDSPDYGYTF. Here the CDR3 DNA reads TGTGCCAGCGGCTCCTTCGACAGCCCCGACTATGGCTACACCTTC.

To note about this clonotype: A much larger clone is a single base away; this may be a read error. This chain uses TRBV6-2 or TRBV6-3 with TRBJ1-2; no firm D call. Trimming took off 7 bases at V and 12 bases at J, with 21 bases between the two ends. Germline V gene lookup returns CDR1 MNHEY and CDR2 SVGEGT. This CDR3 contains 13 residues. The CDR3 is CASTKGIPAGDTF. The DNA of the CDR3 is TGTGCCAGCACAAAAGGAATTCCGGCGGGCGACACCTTC.

Notes on this clonotype: A junction boundary mismatches the germline segment, possibly from a read error. This chain uses TRBV28 with TRBJ2-3, with 11 bases fitting TRBD2. The germline V gene has CDR1 MDHEN and CDR2 SYDVKM. This CDR3 has 16 residues. The CDR3 DNA sequence: TGTGCCGGCAGTCCCCGGACTAGCGGGCACACAGATACACGGTATTTT. This codes for CAGSPRTSGHTDTRYF.

The chain combines TRBV6-2 or TRBV6-3 with TRBJ1-1; weak D call: TRBD1 (5 bases). The CDR3 covers 15 residues. CDR1 is MNHEY, CDR2 SVGEGT, per germline. The V gene lost 0 bases and the J gene lost 1 base, with 9 bases spanning the gap. CDR3 nucleotides: TGTGCCAGCAGTTACTCGGGGCGGCCGAACACTGAAGCTTTCTTT. It yields the protein CASSYSGRPNTEAFF.

The chain links TRBV2 to TRBJ1-2; D ambiguous. This CDR3 is built from 14 residues. The V end was cut by 2 bases, the J end by 4 bases, with 11 bases between. Germline V gene data show CDR1 as SNHLY and CDR2 as FYNNEI. The CDR3: CASSESGKLYGYTF. CDR3 in DNA: TGTGCCAGCAGTGAATCTGGGAAACTCTATGGCTACACCTTC. Supplemented by reference TRBV2 and TRBJ1-2, the full variable domain reads EPEVTQTPSHQVTQMGQEVILRCVPISNHLYFYWYRQILGQKVEFLVSFYNNEISEKSEIFDDQFSVERPDGSNFTLKIRSTKLEDSAMYFCASSESGKLYGYTFGSGTRLTVV.

Comment on this clonotype: Just one base apart from a much larger clone, this may be a read error. The rearrangement joins TRBV7-8 to TRBJ2-1; maybe TRBD1 (5 bases). CDR3 size: 16 residues. Trimming removed 2 bases at V and 13 bases at J, with 24 bases between. Germline V gives CDR1 SGHVS, CDR2 FQNEAQ. CDR3 in DNA: TGTGCCAGCAGCTTACTTCAGGGCAGGGTAGGAGAGACCCAGTTCTTC. Translated, it gives CASSLLQGRVGETQFF. Using reference TRBV7-8 and TRBJ2-1 for the parts outside the CDR3, the full variable domain is GAGVSQSPRYKVAKRGQDVALRCDPISGHVSLFWYQQALGQGPEFLTYFQNEAQLDKSGLPSDRFFAERPEGSVSTLKIQRTQQEDSAVYLCASSLLQGRVGETQFFGPGTRLTVL.

The chain carries TRBV5-1 and TRBJ2-2; perhaps TRBD2 as D (7 bases). The germline V and J ends were trimmed by 10 bases and 1 base, with 11 bases remaining between them. CDR3 length: 13 amino acids. Germline CDR1 is SGHRS and CDR2 is YFSETQ. CDR3 coding DNA: TGCGCCTGCGGGGGCCTGAACACCGGGGAGCTGTTTTTT. The encoded protein is CACGGLNTGELFF.

The table lists this clonotype with many counts. The chain links TRBV5-5 to TRBJ2-1; TRBD1 matches at 7 bases. The CDR3 contains 14 residues. Germline-derived CDR1 and CDR2 are SGHKS and YYEKEE (reference sequence). V was pared by 3 bases and J by 12 bases, with 12 bases of the junction left unmatched. In DNA, the CDR3 is TGTGCCAGCAGCTCCGACAGGGTCTTACAGGGGCAGTTCTTC. It codes for CASSSDRVLQGQFF.

This clonotype was observed a few times. This chain links TRBV15 with TRBJ1-2; no clear D. This CDR3 is 13 amino acids long. Trimming removed 4 bases at V and 4 bases at J, with 10 bases between. The germline V gene encodes CDR1 LNHNV and CDR2 YYDKDF (reference sequence). Here the CDR3 DNA reads TGTGCCACCAGCATTGATAGAGGCTATGGCTACACCTTC. Its translation is CATSIDRGYGYTF.

This chain links TRBV30 with TRBJ1-1, with D possibly TRBD1 on 5 matching bases. Germline values: CDR1 GTSNPN, CDR2 SVGIG (reference sequence). The CDR3 has 14 residues. V was cut by 7 bases and J by 4 bases, with 19 bases left in between. CDR3 bases: TGTGCCTTCCTTGGGGGGGGGACCTTCACTGAAGCTTTCTTT. Its translation is CAFLGGGTFTEAFF.

The rearrangement uses TRBV30 and TRBJ1-5, with no clear D. Germline V lookup: CDR1 GTSNPN, CDR2 SVGIG (reference sequence). V lost 0 bases and J 4 bases, leaving 10 bases between the germline ends. The length of the CDR3 is 14 residues. The CDR3 DNA reads TGTGCCTGGAGTGTCGGGCAGACTAATCAGCCCCAGCATTTT. Translated, it gives CAWSVGQTNQPQHF.

Concerning this clonotype: It may be a read error: a sequence one base away is much more abundant. The rearrangement links TRBV27 to TRBJ2-4; TRBD2 is a possible D gene (6 bases). Looked up from germline, CDR1 is MNHEY and CDR2 is SMNVEV (reference sequence). This CDR3 is built from 14 residues. The V gene lost 4 bases and the J gene lost 13 bases, with 20 bases spanning the gap. In DNA form, the CDR3 reads TGTGCCAGCAGTTACGGGGACTGGTACAATGAGCAGTACTTC. It translates to CASSYGDWYNEQYF.

This clonotype was detected ten times or more. The chain uses TRBV7-9 and TRBJ1-5, with D possibly being TRBD1 (6 bases). V was cut by 4 bases and J by 7 bases, with 20 bases left in between. Germline CDR1 is SEHNR and CDR2 is FQNEAQ (reference sequence). The CDR3 has 16 residues. In DNA form, the CDR3 reads TGTGCCAGCAGCTCGGGACCGGGATCCGGGGGCCAGCCCCAGCATTTT. This codes for CASSSGPGSGGQPQHF.

This clonotype was observed at least ten times. The J gene is TRBJ2-5, the V gene TRBV30; D may be TRBD1 or TRBD2 (7 bases each). V gave up 0 bases and J gave up 0 bases, with 11 bases separating them. Germline V CDR1 and CDR2: GTSNPN, SVGIG (reference sequence). CDR3 size: 15 residues. The CDR3 reads CAWSVQGGYQETQYF. The CDR3 coding sequence is TGTGCCTGGAGTGTTCAGGGGGGGTACCAAGAGACCCAGTACTTC.

The table lists this clonotype with many counts. The rearrangement uses TRBV20-1 and TRBJ2-5; 7 bases line up with TRBD2. Trimming cost V 5 bases and J 5 bases; bases outside gene matches: 11. Germline-derived CDR1 and CDR2 are DFQATT and SNEGSKA (reference sequence). The CDR3 length is 14 residues. This CDR3 is CSASLSRGRETQYF. CDR3 DNA: TGCAGTGCTTCTCTTTCGCGGGGGAGGGAGACCCAGTACTTC.

This clonotype appeared many times. This chain connects TRBV20-1 to TRBJ2-4, with TRBD2 as a possible D gene (6 bases). The V and J ends lost 2 bases and 3 bases respectively, with 11 bases between them. CDR1 and CDR2 from the germline V gene are DFQATT and SNEGSKA (reference sequence). The CDR3 length is 14 residues. CDR3 region: CSARRRGGKNIQYF. The CDR3 coding sequence is TGCAGTGCTAGACGTCGGGGAGGCAAAAACATTCAGTACTTC.

This clonotype was seen many times. The chain links TRBV2 to TRBJ2-3; D is unresolved. The CDR3 is 14 amino acids. Germline CDR1 reads SNHLY; CDR2 reads FYNNEI. V was trimmed by 4 bases and J by 2 bases, leaving 10 bases between them. CDR3 loop: CASSGQENTDTQYF. Written as DNA, the CDR3 is TGTGCCAGCAGTGGGCAGGAGAACACAGATACGCAGTATTTT.